This T cell receptor beta chain was obtained from a study of blood T cell repertoires in COVID-19. Study in general: PBMCs, B-cell-depleted T cells, or T cells were the source of the cDNA or gDNA that made up the material.

The CDR3 runs to 15 residues. The germline V gene has CDR1 SGHTA and CDR2 FQGNSA. Trimming stripped 1 base from V and 1 base from J, with 7 bases between. As handled by the study authors: Amplification with reference gene primers provided the estimates of nucleated cell counts. Here immunoSEQ multiplex PCR was the method, and the copy in TCRdb shows in-frame clones only, minus some. D and trimming come from the DNA, and the V and J calls and clone size come from that table. The repertoire has approximately 98,000 clones, 82% of them found once; the top ten carry 15% to 20%. The chain recombines TRBV7-2 with TRBJ1-4; no definite D call. The sequenced material came from peripheral blood. This TCR was recovered from a man at least 80 years old with acute or convalescent COVID-19. CDR3: CASSLVVITNEKLFF. The CDR3, as DNA: TGTGCCAGCAGCTTAGTAGTAATAACTAATGAAAAACTGTTTTTT.